One sample yielded the 14 T cell receptor beta chains listed below, sequenced in a study of shared clonotypes between healthy human individuals. Produced via immunoSEQ multiplex PCR; TCRdb's table is partial and in-frame only. The table has approximately 1.5 million clones, less than 99% seen once. Sequencing input: naive CD4+ T cells sorted from blood. Sample subset: CD45RA+ positively selected. These receptors all come from a man younger than 40 in good health.

The rearrangement links TRBV27 to TRBJ2-1; unclear D gene. The CDR3 sequence is 16 residues long. V dropped 4 bases and J dropped 0 bases, with 13 bases sitting between them. Germline V gene data show CDR1 as MNHEY and CDR2 as SMNVEV (reference sequence). CDR3 nucleotide sequence: TGTGCCAGCAGTTATGTAGCCAGGAGCTCCTACAATGAGCAGTTCTTC. Translated: CASSYVARSSYNEQFF.

The chain couples TRBV5-1 to TRBJ2-2, with 11 bases fitting TRBD2. The length of the CDR3 is 18 residues. J lost 4 bases, V lost 4 bases, and 12 bases had no gene match. Germline V gives CDR1 SGHRS, CDR2 YFSETQ. This chain's CDR3 is CASSQILAGEAGTGELFF. In nucleotides, the CDR3 is TGCGCCAGCAGCCAAATACTAGCGGGGGAGGCTGGCACCGGGGAGCTGTTTTTT.

The CDR3 region is CASSTLRRASPYEQYF. The CDR3 DNA sequence: TGTGCCAGCAGCACCCTAAGGAGGGCCTCTCCTTACGAGCAGTACTTC. The V gene is TRBV5-6, the J gene TRBJ2-7; D is perhaps TRBD2 (6 bases). Trimming shortened V by 4 bases and J by 4 bases, and 21 bases separated the two germline ends. Germline CDR1 is SGHDT and CDR2 is YYEEEE. The CDR3 is 16 residues long.

The chain carries TRBV18 and TRBJ2-7, with TRBD2 matching 7 bases. CDR3 size: 18 residues. Germline V lookup: CDR1 KGHSH, CDR2 LQKENI. J was trimmed by 4 bases and V by 2 bases; bases with no gene match: 17. CDR3 loop: CASSPSVGGTLTSYEQYF. The CDR3 DNA follows: TGTGCCAGCTCACCATCGGTCGGGGGGACTCTCACTAGTTACGAGCAGTACTTC.

This sequence joins TRBV4-1 and TRBJ2-3, with TRBD2 matching 10 bases. CDR1 MGHRA and CDR2 YSYEKL come from the germline V gene. Trimming removed 2 bases from V and 4 bases from J; junction bases left unmatched: 6. The CDR3 has 16 amino acids. In nucleotides, the CDR3 is TGCGCCAGCAGCCAACTAGCGGGAGCTGCGGCAGATACGCAGTATTTT. Its protein product is CASSQLAGAAADTQYF.

The chain is built from TRBV19 and TRBJ2-2, with D perhaps TRBD1 (5 bases). The CDR3 is 15 amino acids. Germline V lookup: CDR1 LNHDA, CDR2 SQIVND (reference sequence). The germline V and J ends were trimmed by 7 bases and 2 bases, with 14 bases remaining between them. The CDR3 nucleotides are TGTGCCAGTACCTCACTGACAGCCAACACCGGGGAGCTGTTTTTT. As protein: CASTSLTANTGELFF.

The rearrangement links TRBV14 to TRBJ1-1, with no clear D. This CDR3 contains 14 residues. V lost 0 bases to trimming and J lost 1 base, with 6 bases between them. Germline values: CDR1 SGHDN, CDR2 FVKESK. The CDR3 reads CASSQDLKNTEAFF. The CDR3 DNA follows: TGTGCCAGCAGCCAAGATCTGAAGAACACTGAAGCTTTCTTT.

This clone was seen only once. Here the CDR3 reads CASGRLEVAVHNEQFF. The CDR3 DNA reads TGTGCCAGCGGCCGACTAGAGGTAGCGGTCCACAATGAGCAGTTCTTC. This chain links TRBV5-6 with TRBJ2-1, with D possibly matching TRBD2 (6 bases). CDR1 and CDR2 from the germline V gene are SGHDT and YYEEEE. V lost 7 bases, J lost 5 bases, and 22 bases lay in between. The CDR3 is 16 amino acids.

The chain links TRBV18 to TRBJ2-7; 8 nucleotides match TRBD2. J was trimmed by 2 bases and V by 5 bases; bases with no gene match: 5. The CDR3 has 14 residues. Germline V gene data show CDR1 as KGHSH and CDR2 as LQKENI. The CDR3 DNA follows: TGTGCCAGCTCAACACTAGCGGAGGCCTACGAGCAGTACTTC. As protein: CASSTLAEAYEQYF.

CDR3 coding DNA: TGTGCCAGCAGGTATACGGGACAGGGGTACGAGCAGTACTTC. It codes for CASRYTGQGYEQYF. The chain combines TRBV27 with TRBJ2-7; 10 bases are a match to TRBD1. Germline values: CDR1 MNHEY, CDR2 SMNVEV (reference sequence). Trimming cost V 6 bases and J 4 bases; bases outside gene matches: 6. The CDR3 extends over 14 amino acids.

This rearrangement joins TRBV25-1 to TRBJ2-5; maybe TRBD1 (6 bases). This CDR3 region has 14 residues. Germline CDR1 MGHDK, CDR2 SYGVNS. Trimming cost V 4 bases and J 4 bases, with 13 bases left between them. The CDR3 here is CASSGNRARETQYF. The CDR3 DNA reads as TGTGCCAGCAGTGGGAACAGGGCCCGAGAGACCCAGTACTTC.

Comment on this clone: A junction boundary mismatches the germline segment, possibly from a read error. The rearrangement uses TRBV11-3 and TRBJ2-2; D not certain. Germline values: CDR1 SGHNT, CDR2 YENEEA. There are 14 residues in the CDR3. CDR3 DNA: TGTGCCAGCAGCCTAGATTTTGGCACCGGGGAGCTGTTTTTT. It yields the protein CASSLDFGTGELFF.

This clone was detected only once. V usage is TRBV5-5 and J usage is TRBJ2-1; D gene ambiguous. The CDR3 runs 15 residues. V gave up 2 bases and J gave up 4 bases, with 13 bases separating them. In germline, CDR1 is SGHKS, CDR2 YYEKEE (reference sequence). CDR3 nucleotides: TGTGCCAGCAGCTTCGTCCCCTCCGCATACAATGAGCAGTTCTTC. It translates to CASSFVPSAYNEQFF.

On this clone: Relative to the germline gene, one junction end is altered; a read error may explain this. The chain has TRBV7-7 and TRBJ1-5; D is perhaps TRBD1 (5 bases). CDR1 is SSHAT, CDR2 FNYEAQ, per germline (reference sequence). This CDR3 comprises 13 residues. In DNA, the CDR3 is TGTGCTAGCAGTCTGGGGCAAGGGTTGCCCCAGCATTTT. This codes for CASSLGQGLPQHF.